The 21 T cell receptor beta chains presented below share a single source sample, sequenced in a study of blood T cell repertoires in COVID-19. Sequencing was performed with immunoSEQ multiplex PCR; in TCRdb, only in-frame clones are kept and a portion is missing. The sample records about 200,000 clones, over 70% being singletons. The material sequenced was peripheral blood. The receptors originated from a woman between 65 and 79 years old with acute or convalescent COVID-19.

The chain employs TRBV18 and TRBJ1-1; D might be TRBD1 (5 bases). CDR3 size: 15 residues. Per the germline V gene, CDR1 is KGHSH and CDR2 is LQKENI. V was clipped by 2 bases and J by 3 bases, with 13 bases between them. The CDR3 DNA follows: TGTGCCAGCTCACCATCGCCAGGGAGGGACACTGAAGCTTTCTTT. Residues: CASSPSPGRDTEAFF.

J is TRBJ2-7 and V is TRBV18; 11 nucleotides line up with TRBD2. J was trimmed by 3 bases and V by 5 bases; bases with no gene match: 3. This CDR3 has 14 residues. CDR1 and CDR2 from the germline V gene are KGHSH and LQKENI. CDR3 in DNA: TGTGCCAGCTCAGCCGGGACTAGCGGCTACGAGCAGTACTTC. Translated, it gives CASSAGTSGYEQYF.

This clone has just a few counts. The chain is built from TRBV5-4 and TRBJ2-1; TRBD1 might be the D (5 bases). CDR3 size: 16 residues. Germline CDR1 SGHNT, CDR2 YYREEE (reference sequence). V was trimmed by 5 bases and J by 0 bases, leaving 15 bases between them. The CDR3 spells CASRGWGASSYNEQFF. DNA for the CDR3: TGTGCCAGCAGAGGTTGGGGCGCGAGCTCCTACAATGAGCAGTTCTTC.

The V and J genes are TRBV6-2 or TRBV6-3 and TRBJ2-2; unclear D gene. The CDR3 loop spans 13 amino acids. Germline V gives CDR1 MNHEY, CDR2 SVGEGT. V gave up 2 bases and J gave up 5 bases, with 6 bases separating them. CDR3 sequence: CASSYRQTGELFF. In nucleotides, the CDR3 is TGTGCCAGCAGTTACCGACAAACCGGGGAGCTGTTTTTT.

The genes are TRBV5-4 and TRBJ2-5; TRBD2 matches 7 bases. Germline trimming cut 2 bases from V and 1 base from J; bases unmatched to any gene: 5. The CDR3 consists of 15 residues. Germline loops: CDR1 SGHNT, CDR2 YYREEE (reference sequence). CDR3 amino acids: CASSFPGGGQETQYF. The CDR3 bases are TGTGCCAGCAGCTTCCCGGGGGGAGGCCAAGAGACCCAGTACTTC.

CDR3 in DNA: TGTGCCAGCAGCTTAGACAGGACGGGACAGGCTTTCTTT. It codes for CASSLDRTGQAFF. V usage is TRBV5-4 and J usage is TRBJ1-5; TRBD1 matches 7 bases. The J call is uncertain, as TRBJ1-1 better fits the DNA end. This CDR3 contains 13 residues. The germline gives CDR1 SGHNT, CDR2 YYREEE (reference sequence).

This clone was found a few times. The chain uses TRBV18 and TRBJ1-1, with 7 bases lining up with TRBD1. The trim removed 3 bases at V and 0 bases at J, leaving 10 bases unmatched. The CDR3 has 17 amino acids. Germline V gene lookup returns CDR1 KGHSH and CDR2 LQKENI. CDR3 loop: CASSPGNRQGMNTEAFF. CDR3 coding DNA: TGTGCCAGCTCACCCGGAAATAGACAGGGAATGAACACTGAAGCTTTCTTT.

The genes are TRBV19 and TRBJ2-1; TRBD2 aligns across 14 bases. V shed 3 bases and J 8 bases; nucleotides not matched to a gene: 3. There are 15 residues in the CDR3. The germline gives CDR1 LNHDA, CDR2 SQIVND (reference sequence). CDR3 in amino acids: CASSIGLAGGDEQFF. The CDR3 nucleotides are TGTGCCAGTAGTATTGGACTAGCGGGAGGAGATGAGCAGTTCTTC.

J is TRBJ2-2 and V is TRBV7-2, with a tentative D call TRBD2 (5 bases). V was pared by 2 bases and J by 5 bases, with 21 bases between. Germline V CDR1 and CDR2: SGHTA, FQGNSA. The CDR3 is 18 amino acids. CDR3 in DNA: TGTGCCAGCAGCTTACTTGTGCGGGCCCCCTGGGAAACCGGGGAGCTGTTTTTT. Translating gives CASSLLVRAPWETGELFF.

This clone has more than one count but fewer than ten. The V gene is TRBV7-9, the J gene TRBJ2-1; 7 nucleotides agree with TRBD2. The CDR3 length is 15 residues. Germline-derived CDR1 and CDR2 are SEHNR and FQNEAQ (reference sequence). The ends lost 3 bases at V and 4 bases at J; junction bases unmatched: 6. CDR3 DNA sequence: TGTGCCAGCAGCTTGGTGCTAGCGGCTTACAATGAGCAGTTCTTC. Translated: CASSLVLAAYNEQFF.

The rearrangement uses TRBV6-6 and TRBJ1-5, with D unclear. This CDR3 region has 15 residues. Germline V lookup: CDR1 MNHNY, CDR2 SVGAGI (reference sequence). Trimming pared 5 bases from V and 1 base from J, leaving 12 bases between. CDR3 nucleotides: TGTGCCAGCAGTCATTACAGTGTAAGCAATCAGCCCCAGCATTTT. Translated: CASSHYSVSNQPQHF.

The chain recombines TRBV12-5 with TRBJ2-2; 8 bases align to TRBD1. The CDR3 is made up of 14 amino acids. The germline CDR1 and CDR2 sequences are LGHNT and FRNRAP. Germline trimming cut 6 bases from V and 4 bases from J; bases unmatched to any gene: 4. CDR3 region: CASGNTGGTGELFF. For the CDR3, the DNA is TGTGCTAGTGGCAATACAGGGGGCACCGGGGAGCTGTTTTTT.

The J gene is TRBJ2-1, the V gene TRBV28, with 7 nucleotides matching TRBD1. This CDR3 is built from 13 residues. V gave up 2 bases and J gave up 12 bases; unmatched junction bases: 7. Germline lookup yields CDR1 MDHEN and CDR2 SYDVKM. CDR3 DNA sequence: TGTGCCAGCAGTTTAGGACAGGCCCGGGGGCAGTTCTTC. This gives the protein CASSLGQARGQFF.

V gene TRBV7-8 combines with J gene TRBJ2-7; TRBD2 might be the D (7 bases). There are 17 residues in the CDR3. The V and J ends lost 1 base and 3 bases respectively, with 19 bases between them. Per germline, CDR1 SGHVS and CDR2 FQNEAQ. The CDR3 spells CASSLVGLAEGGYEQYF. CDR3 nucleotide sequence: TGTGCCAGCAGCTTAGTAGGGCTAGCGGAAGGGGGCTACGAGCAGTACTTC.

The rearrangement uses TRBV27 and TRBJ1-3, with D perhaps matching TRBD1 (6 bases). Germline CDR1 reads MNHEY; CDR2 reads SMNVEV (reference sequence). V lost 6 bases and J lost 3, with 15 bases in between. The CDR3 extends over 15 amino acids. This CDR3 is CASSPSGEGGNTIYF. CDR3 in DNA: TGTGCCAGCAGCCCGTCAGGGGAAGGTGGAAACACCATATATTTT.

The V and J genes are TRBV5-4 and TRBJ2-4; unclear D gene. The V gene lost 4 bases and the J gene lost 6 bases, with 14 bases spanning the gap. Per the germline V gene, CDR1 is SGHNT and CDR2 is YYREEE (reference sequence). The CDR3 loop spans 14 amino acids. The CDR3: CASSPGPDRNIQYF. The CDR3 bases are TGTGCCAGCAGCCCTGGGCCAGACCGAAACATTCAGTACTTC.

This chain uses TRBV28 with TRBJ1-5; no reliable D call. There are 17 residues in the CDR3. The V and J ends lost 5 bases and 4 bases respectively, with 21 bases between them. CDR1 is MDHEN and CDR2 is SYDVKM in the germline V gene. CDR3 bases: TGTGCCAGCAGTCACTCGTTCGGGAATCCAAAAAATCAGCCCCAGCATTTT. Encoded protein: CASSHSFGNPKNQPQHF.

This chain joins TRBV18 and TRBJ2-5; D remains ambiguous. CDR1 and CDR2 from the germline V gene are KGHSH and LQKENI. V was cut by 3 bases and J by 2 bases, with 10 bases left in between. There are 14 residues in the CDR3. CDR3 residues: CASSPEYLQETQYF. CDR3 DNA: TGTGCCAGCTCACCTGAGTATCTACAAGAGACCCAGTACTTC.

This chain uses TRBV5-6 with TRBJ2-4; D gene uncertain. Trimming removed 0 bases at V and 2 bases at J, with 6 bases between. This CDR3 comprises 14 residues. The germline V gene has CDR1 SGHDT and CDR2 YYEEEE. This chain's CDR3 is CASSLGVPKNIQYF. The CDR3 DNA is TGTGCCAGCAGCTTGGGCGTTCCCAAAAACATTCAGTACTTC.

This clone appeared a single time. This chain joins TRBV10-3 and TRBJ2-7; perhaps TRBD1 as D (6 bases). CDR3 length equals 15 residues. Trimming left V 6 bases short and J 2 bases short, with 17 bases between. Germline V gene lookup returns CDR1 ENHRY and CDR2 SYGVKD. The CDR3 reads CAISGRQAPTYEQYF. The CDR3, as DNA: TGTGCCATCAGCGGCCGACAGGCCCCAACCTACGAGCAGTACTTC.

CDR3 in amino acids: CASSEPGGGTDTQYF. The CDR3 DNA reads TGTGCCAGCAGTGAGCCGGGAGGCGGCACAGATACGCAGTATTTT. The V gene is TRBV6-1, the J gene TRBJ2-3, with 7 nucleotides matching TRBD2. Looked up from germline, CDR1 is MNHNS and CDR2 is SASEGT. The CDR3 is made up of 15 amino acids. V shed 3 bases and J 1 base; nucleotides not matched to a gene: 4.